One sample yielded the 29 T cell receptor beta chains listed below, sequenced in a study of chemoradiotherapy in HPV16-positive cancers (dated by TCRdb to between 2021 and 2023). Library creation used the immunoSEQ multiplex PCR assay. TCRdb re-hosts the immuneACCESS table, in-frame sequences only. Its copies lack some clones; in the studies checked, an unresolved V gene accounts for under half of them, and the cause for the rest is not known. A total of under 15,000 clones appear in this sample, 81% of them only once. Clones ranked in the top ten supply 0.8% to 1.1% of the sample. This sample was gathered from a patient who underwent chemoradiotherapy. These receptors all come from a human donor with HPV-associated anogenital cancer.

The chain has TRBV7-2 and TRBJ2-1; D ambiguous. CDR3 length: 15 amino acids. Germline V CDR1 and CDR2: SGHTA, FQGNSA. V lost 1 base and J 6 bases, leaving 13 bases between the germline ends. CDR3 sequence: CASSLGSAWGNEQFF. The CDR3 DNA follows: TGTGCCAGCAGCTTAGGGTCCGCGTGGGGCAATGAGCAGTTCTTC.

This clone was recorded a few times. The rearrangement joins TRBV2 to TRBJ1-1, with D unresolved. The CDR3 loop spans 14 amino acids. Between the trimmed V and J ends, which lost 2 bases and 5 bases, there was a span of 12 bases. The germline V gene has CDR1 SNHLY and CDR2 FYNNEI. The CDR3 loop reads CASSELGTRTEAFF. The CDR3, as DNA: TGTGCCAGCAGTGAATTAGGCACGAGAACTGAAGCTTTCTTT.

This clone occurred once. This chain connects TRBV2 to TRBJ2-2; 8 bases are a match to TRBD1. This CDR3 spans 13 amino acids. V lost 6 bases and J lost 5; bases outside the gene matches: 2. Germline values: CDR1 SNHLY, CDR2 FYNNEI. The CDR3, as DNA: TGTGCCAGCAGAGGACAGGGAACCGGGGAGCTGTTTTTT. Protein product: CASRGQGTGELFF.

This chain connects TRBV18 to TRBJ2-5; D uncertain. The CDR3 loop spans 14 amino acids. Trimming took 0 bases from V and 2 from J, leaving 7 bases between them. Germline CDR1 is KGHSH and CDR2 is LQKENI. In DNA, the CDR3 is TGTGCCAGCTCACCACCGACTCTTCAAGAGACCCAGTACTTC. It specifies CASSPPTLQETQYF.

V and J are TRBV19 and TRBJ2-1; 10 bases match TRBD2. V lost 10 bases, J lost 4 bases, and 4 bases stayed unmatched. Germline values: CDR1 LNHDA, CDR2 SQIVND (reference sequence). This CDR3 is built from 13 residues. The CDR3 region is CATSGGAYNEQFF. As DNA, the CDR3 is TGTGCCACGAGCGGGGGGGCTTACAATGAGCAGTTCTTC.

This clone was detected only once. The chain recombines TRBV10-3 with TRBJ2-2, with a weak D call TRBD2 (7 bases). The V gene's germline CDR1 is ENHRY and CDR2 SYGVKD. The CDR3 extends over 15 amino acids. Trimming removed 10 bases from V and 0 bases from J, with 15 bases in between. The CDR3 sequence is CATKGGAANTGELFF. In DNA, the CDR3 is TGTGCCACTAAGGGGGGGGCTGCGAACACCGGGGAGCTGTTTTTT.

The chain has TRBV27 and TRBJ1-6; 9 nucleotides agree with TRBD1. CDR1 and CDR2 from the germline V gene are MNHEY and SMNVEV (reference sequence). V trimming: 3 bases; J trimming: 8 bases; junction bases outside the gene matches: 2. This CDR3 spans 14 amino acids. The CDR3 nucleotides are TGTGCCAGCAGTTTCACAGGGGGCTATTCACCCCTCCACTTT. This gives the protein CASSFTGGYSPLHF.

As DNA, the CDR3 is TGTGCCAGCAGTGAAGGGGAGGAATACTATGGCTACACCTTC. Translated, it gives CASSEGEEYYGYTF. The gene calls are TRBV6-1 and TRBJ1-2; unclear D gene. The germline V gene encodes CDR1 MNHNS and CDR2 SASEGT. The ends were cut back, 1 base at V and 3 bases at J, with 9 bases in the middle. This CDR3 is 14 amino acids long.

This clone occurred once. The rearrangement links TRBV10-3 to TRBJ2-1; TRBD2 agrees at 9 bases. The CDR3 length is 14 residues. The J segment lost 6 bases and the V segment lost 8 bases, leaving 8 bases of the junction unmatched. Germline V CDR1 and CDR2: ENHRY, SYGVKD. The CDR3 DNA is TGTGCCATCGGCGGCGGGGGGGCGAGCAATGAGCAGTTCTTC. Translating it yields CAIGGGGASNEQFF.

This chain uses TRBV5-4 with TRBJ2-5; 7 nucleotides match TRBD1. This CDR3 is built from 13 residues. The V segment lost 4 bases and the J segment 4 bases; nucleotides outside the gene matches: 4. Germline values: CDR1 SGHNT, CDR2 YYREEE (reference sequence). The CDR3 DNA reads as TGTGCCAGCAGCCTCGGACAGGTAGAGACCCAGTACTTC. Its translation is CASSLGQVETQYF.

V and J are TRBV4-3 and TRBJ1-6, with a tentative D call TRBD1 (5 bases). This CDR3 spans 17 amino acids. Per the germline V gene, CDR1 is LGHNA and CDR2 is YSLEER. V dropped 0 bases and J dropped 6 bases, with 15 bases sitting between them. The CDR3 loop reads CASSQDPGGRGNSPLHF. The CDR3 bases are TGCGCCAGCAGCCAAGATCCGGGGGGTCGGGGTAATTCACCCCTCCACTTT.

This clone has only a few counts. Here the CDR3 DNA reads TGTGCCAGCAGCTTAGCGGGGACGGGCACTGAAGCTTTCTTT. Translated: CASSLAGTGTEAFF. The chain uses TRBV7-2 and TRBJ1-1, with D maybe TRBD1 (5 bases). The CDR3 contains 14 residues. V was trimmed by 0 bases and J by 4 bases, leaving 9 bases between them. Germline assignment: CDR1 SGHTA and CDR2 FQGNSA.

The chain couples TRBV10-1 to TRBJ2-1, with 8 bases that match TRBD2. The germline CDR1 and CDR2 sequences are WNHNN and SYGVQD (reference sequence). V shed 0 bases, J shed 4 bases, and the junction held 5 bases outside the gene matches. The CDR3 is made up of 16 amino acids. CDR3 amino acids: CASSESRGGLYNEQFF. Here the CDR3 DNA reads TGCGCCAGCAGTGAGTCTCGCGGGGGGCTATACAATGAGCAGTTCTTC.

The chain joins TRBV5-4 to TRBJ2-2, with TRBD2 matching 14 bases. Trimming removed 4 bases from V and 6 bases from J; junction bases left unmatched: 2. Germline CDR1 reads SGHNT; CDR2 reads YYREEE (reference sequence). The CDR3 is made up of 15 amino acids. DNA of the CDR3: TGTGCCAGCAGCGGACTAGCGGGGGGCGCCGGGGAGCTGTTTTTT. Residues: CASSGLAGGAGELFF.

This clone is a singleton in its sample. This chain links TRBV6-4 with TRBJ1-2; no clear D. V dropped 0 bases and J dropped 8 bases, with 13 bases sitting between them. Germline values: CDR1 MRHNA, CDR2 SNTAGT. The CDR3 has 14 residues. In nucleotides, the CDR3 is TGTGCCAGCAGTGACTCGCGGGGTACACGCGGCTACACCTTC. Residues: CASSDSRGTRGYTF.

This clone was counted a few times. This rearrangement joins TRBV6-4 to TRBJ2-7; the D gene is possibly TRBD2 (6 bases). There are 15 residues in the CDR3. CDR1 is MRHNA, CDR2 SNTAGT, per germline. The germline V and J ends were trimmed by 7 bases and 0 bases, with 16 bases remaining between them. Written as DNA, the CDR3 is TGTGCCAGCACCAGCGGAGGGACCAGCTCCTACGAGCAGTACTTC. This gives the protein CASTSGGTSSYEQYF.

The rearrangement links TRBV15 to TRBJ1-6; the D gene is possibly TRBD1 (5 bases). The germline CDR1 and CDR2 sequences are LNHNV and YYDKDF (reference sequence). The V and J ends lost 0 bases and 9 bases respectively, with 15 bases between them. The CDR3 totals 16 residues. CDR3 in amino acids: CATSRDGWGSRSPLHF. The CDR3 DNA follows: TGTGCCACCAGCAGAGATGGCTGGGGGAGTCGTTCACCCCTCCACTTT.

Note on this clone: One junction end disagrees with the germline gene, perhaps due to a read error. This chain links TRBV2 with TRBJ2-2, with D possibly TRBD2 on 6 matching bases. The CDR3 totals 14 residues. Germline V gene sequence: CDR1 SNHLY, CDR2 FYNNEI. The CDR3 DNA sequence: TGTGCCACCAGTTCGGGAGCGAACACCGGGGAGCTGTTTTTT. It encodes CATSSGANTGELFF. Supplemented by reference TRBV2 and TRBJ2-2, the full variable domain reads EPEVTQTPSHQVTQMGQEVILRCVPISNHLYFYWYRQILGQKVEFLVSFYNNEISEKSEIFDDQFSVERPDGSNFTLKIRSTKLEDSAMYFCATSSGANTGELFFGEGSRLTVL.

This clone appeared once. The CDR3 DNA reads TGTGCCAGCAGTGACTCGGCGGGGCCTAATGAAAAACTGTTTTTT. It specifies CASSDSAGPNEKLFF. V gene TRBV6-4 combines with J gene TRBJ1-4, with D tentatively TRBD1 (5 bases). The V gene's germline CDR1 is MRHNA and CDR2 SNTAGT. Trimming took off 0 bases at V and 3 bases at J, with 8 bases between the two ends. The CDR3 extends over 15 amino acids.

V usage is TRBV6-5 and J usage is TRBJ2-7; D possibly corresponds to TRBD1 (6 bases). CDR3 size: 13 residues. V was shortened by 3 bases and J by 6 bases, with 12 bases between the two germline ends. Looked up from germline, CDR1 is MNHEY and CDR2 is SVGAGI. Written as DNA, the CDR3 is TGTGCCAGCAGTTATGGGGGCAGAGGCGAGCAGTACTTC. This gives the protein CASSYGGRGEQYF.

The chain employs TRBV5-1 and TRBJ1-2; 7 bases agree with TRBD1. V was clipped by 4 bases and J by 4 bases; unmatched bases: 7. Germline V gene sequence: CDR1 SGHRS, CDR2 YFSETQ. The CDR3 extends over 14 amino acids. CDR3 sequence reads: CASSARDRVYGYTF. CDR3 nucleotides: TGCGCCAGCAGCGCTCGTGACAGGGTCTATGGCTACACCTTC. The entire variable domain, with the rest obtained from reference TRBV5-1 and TRBJ1-2, is as follows: KAGVTQTPRYLIKTRGQQVTLSCSPISGHRSVSWYQQTPGQGLQFLFEYFSETQRNKGNFPGRFSGRQFSNSRSEMNVSTLELGDSALYLCASSARDRVYGYTFGSGTRLTVV.

V usage is TRBV11-2 and J usage is TRBJ2-3; 11 positions match TRBD2. The CDR3 covers 16 residues. V shed 5 bases and J 9 bases; nucleotides not matched to a gene: 13. Per germline, CDR1 SGHAT and CDR2 FQNNGV. As DNA, the CDR3 is TGTGCCAGCAGCCTAGGTCCTAGCGGGGGGTTCGGGACGCAGTATTTT. Its protein is CASSLGPSGGFGTQYF.

The chain employs TRBV30 and TRBJ2-2, with 10 bases matching TRBD1. Germline V gene lookup returns CDR1 GTSNPN and CDR2 SVGIG (reference sequence). The CDR3 has 15 residues. The trim removed 4 bases at V and 6 bases at J, leaving 8 bases unmatched. The CDR3 sequence is CAWIHGQGEAGELFF. The DNA of the CDR3 is TGTGCCTGGATCCACGGACAGGGGGAGGCCGGGGAGCTGTTTTTT. The full variable domain, in which reference TRBV30 and TRBJ2-2 provide the parts outside the CDR3, is SQTIHQWPATLVQPVGSPLSLECTVEGTSNPNLYWYRQAAGRGLQLLFYSVGIGQISSEVPQNLSASRPQDRQFILSSKKLLLSDSGFYLCAWIHGQGEAGELFFGEGSRLTVL.

This chain links TRBV7-9 with TRBJ2-3; D possibly corresponds to TRBD2 (5 bases). Trimming stripped 6 bases from V and 5 bases from J, with 12 bases between. Germline loops: CDR1 SEHNR, CDR2 FQNEAQ (reference sequence). The CDR3 runs to 13 residues. The CDR3 spells CASSLEREDTQYF. As DNA, the CDR3 is TGTGCCAGCAGTCTCGAACGGGAAGATACGCAGTATTTT. The variable domain in full, with the rest retrieved from reference TRBV7-9 and TRBJ2-3, is DTGVSQNPRHKITKRGQNVTFRCDPISEHNRLYWYRQTLGQGPEFLTYFQNEAQLEKSRLLSDRFSAERPKGSFSTLEIQRTEQGDSAMYLCASSLEREDTQYFGPGTRLTVL.

The chain's CDR3 is CASSLTGEQETQYF. Written as DNA, the CDR3 is TGTGCCAGCAGCTTAACGGGGGAGCAAGAGACCCAGTACTTC. The V call is TRBV7-6, the J call TRBJ2-5, with D possibly TRBD2 on 6 matching bases. V lost 2 bases and J lost 2, with 9 bases in between. Germline values: CDR1 SGHVS, CDR2 FNYEAQ. The CDR3 consists of 14 residues.

The chain employs TRBV18 and TRBJ1-2, with TRBD1 identical over 12 bases. This CDR3 region has 15 residues. The germline gives CDR1 KGHSH, CDR2 LQKENI. Trimming took 3 bases from V and 2 from J; bases not matched to a gene: 1. The CDR3, as DNA: TGTGCCAGCTCACCCGGGACAGGGGGCAACTATGGCTACACCTTC. Translating it yields CASSPGTGGNYGYTF.

The J gene is TRBJ2-7, the V gene TRBV30; 8 nucleotides line up with TRBD1. V lost 5 bases to trimming and J lost 9 bases; unmatched junction nucleotides: 21. The CDR3 contains 16 residues. The germline CDR1 and CDR2 sequences are GTSNPN and SVGIG (reference sequence). The CDR3 DNA reads as TGTGCCTGGGGCCTCCTTCACGGGACAGGCGGGCTGGGGCAGTACTTC. Protein: CAWGLLHGTGGLGQYF.

This clone was picked up a small number of times. The V gene is TRBV4-1, the J gene TRBJ1-1; 7 bases line up with TRBD1. The CDR3 runs 17 residues. CDR1 MGHRA and CDR2 YSYEKL come from the germline V gene. Trimming took 0 bases from V and 1 from J; bases not matched to a gene: 8. CDR3: CASSQDPQTGRNTEAFF. The CDR3 DNA is TGCGCCAGCAGCCAAGATCCCCAGACAGGGCGGAACACTGAAGCTTTCTTT.

The rearrangement uses TRBV6-5 and TRBJ2-7, with 8 bases aligning to TRBD2. Germline V gives CDR1 MNHEY, CDR2 SVGAGI. This CDR3 region has 14 residues. The ends lost 5 bases at V and 5 bases at J; junction bases unmatched: 8. CDR3: CASSLRDGGDEQYF. The CDR3 nucleotides read TGTGCCAGCAGTCTAAGGGACGGGGGGGACGAGCAGTACTTC.